This entry features one T cell receptor beta chain sequence. In the original workflow: Nucleated cell counts were estimated from reference gene primer amplification. The data were produced by immunoSEQ multiplex PCR, yet TCRdb's version contains in-frame clones alone and is incomplete. V, J and clone size derive from that table, while D and trimming were established from the DNA sequence. Counted here are about 130,000 clones, around three quarters occurring once; the ten biggest clones make up around 37%. The data belong to a study of blood T cell repertoires in COVID-19. The CDR3 covers 15 residues. Germline assignment: CDR1 MNHEY and CDR2 SVGAGI. V dropped 7 bases and J dropped 1 base, with 17 bases sitting between them.

The sequenced material came from peripheral blood. The chain couples TRBV6-5 to TRBJ2-7; possibly TRBD2 for D (6 bases). The source of this sequence is a man in his forties with active or convalescent COVID-19. The CDR3 region is CASNQAGSLSYEQYF. In nucleotides, the CDR3 is TGTGCCAGCAATCAGGCGGGGTCCCTTTCCTACGAGCAGTACTTC.